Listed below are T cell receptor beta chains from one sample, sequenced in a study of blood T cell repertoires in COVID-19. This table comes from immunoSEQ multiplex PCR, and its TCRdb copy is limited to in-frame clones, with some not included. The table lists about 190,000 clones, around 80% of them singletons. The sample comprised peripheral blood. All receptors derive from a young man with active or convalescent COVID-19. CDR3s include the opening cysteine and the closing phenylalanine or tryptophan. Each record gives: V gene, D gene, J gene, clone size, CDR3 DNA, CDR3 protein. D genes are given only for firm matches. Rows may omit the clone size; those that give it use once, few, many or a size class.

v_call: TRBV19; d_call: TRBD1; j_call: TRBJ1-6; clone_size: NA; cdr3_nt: TGTGCCAGTAGTATACTGGACAGGGAATCGTCACCCCTCCACTTT; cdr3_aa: CASSILDRESSPLHF
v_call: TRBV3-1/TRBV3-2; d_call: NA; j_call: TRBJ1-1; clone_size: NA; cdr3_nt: TGTGCCAGCAGCCAATCAGGGAGGTGGAACACTGAAGCTTTCTTT; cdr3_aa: CASSQSGRWNTEAFF
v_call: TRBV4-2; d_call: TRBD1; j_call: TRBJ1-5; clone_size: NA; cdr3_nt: TGTGCCAGCAGCCCCGGACAGGATAATCAGCCCCAGCATTTT; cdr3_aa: CASSPGQDNQPQHF
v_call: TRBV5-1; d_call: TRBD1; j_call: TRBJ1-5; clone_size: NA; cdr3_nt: TGCGCCAGCAGCTTAGCAGGGGGTAGCAATCAGCCCCAGCATTTT; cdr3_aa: CASSLAGGSNQPQHF
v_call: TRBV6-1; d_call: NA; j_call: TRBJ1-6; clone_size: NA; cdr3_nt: TGTGCCAGCAGTGAAGCGGCAGGGGAAGGTTCACCCCTCCACTTT; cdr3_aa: CASSEAAGEGSPLHF
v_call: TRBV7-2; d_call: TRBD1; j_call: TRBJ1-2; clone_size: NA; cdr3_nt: TGTGCCAGCAGCTTCGGGACAGGGACCACTAACTATGGCTACACCTTC; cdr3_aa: CASSFGTGTTNYGYTF
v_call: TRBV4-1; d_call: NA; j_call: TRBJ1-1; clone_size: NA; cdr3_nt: TGCGCCAGCAGCCCCCCGACACTTTCGAACACTGAAGCTTTCTTT; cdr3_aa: CASSPPTLSNTEAFF
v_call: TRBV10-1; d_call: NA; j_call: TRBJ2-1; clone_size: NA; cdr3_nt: TGCGCCAGCAGTCTGGACTCTCTCGGAGTGGAGCAGTTCTTC; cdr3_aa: CASSLDSLGVEQFF
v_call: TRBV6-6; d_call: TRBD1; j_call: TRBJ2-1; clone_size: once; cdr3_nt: TGTGCCAGCAGGCGACCAGGGGGTGAGCAGTTCTTC; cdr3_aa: CASRRPGGEQFF
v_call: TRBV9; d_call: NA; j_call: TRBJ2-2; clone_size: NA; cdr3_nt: TGTGCCAGCAGCGTTCAGCCGGCCGACCCGGGACTCGGGGCCGGGGAGCTGTTTTTT; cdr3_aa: CASSVQPADPGLGAGELFF
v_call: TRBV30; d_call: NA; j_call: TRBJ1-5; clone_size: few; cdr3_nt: TGTGCCTGGAGTGTACCCCCAGGGGATACCAATCAGCCCCAGCATTTT; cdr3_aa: CAWSVPPGDTNQPQHF
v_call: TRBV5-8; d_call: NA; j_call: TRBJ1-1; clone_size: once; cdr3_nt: TGTGCCAGCAAACGTGGTCGGACAAACACTGAAGCTTTCTTT; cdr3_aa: CASKRGRTNTEAFF
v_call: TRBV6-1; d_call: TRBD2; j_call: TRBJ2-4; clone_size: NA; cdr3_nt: TGTGCCAGCAGTGAAGTGGCTAGCGGGGCCAAAAACATTCAGTACTTC; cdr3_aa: CASSEVASGAKNIQYF
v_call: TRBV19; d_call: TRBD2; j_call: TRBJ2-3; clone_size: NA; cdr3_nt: TGTGCCAGTAATGGAGCTAGCGGTAACACAGATACGCAGTATTTT; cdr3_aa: CASNGASGNTDTQYF
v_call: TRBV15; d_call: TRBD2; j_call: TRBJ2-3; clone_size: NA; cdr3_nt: TGTGCCACCACCGGGACTAGCGGGAGTACAGCTAGCACAGATACGCAGTATTTT; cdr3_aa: CATTGTSGSTASTDTQYF
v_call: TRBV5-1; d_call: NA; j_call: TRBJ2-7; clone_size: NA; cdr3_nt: TGCGCCAGCAGCCCGCCCGACGCGGGACTCTACGAGCAGTACTTC; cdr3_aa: CASSPPDAGLYEQYF
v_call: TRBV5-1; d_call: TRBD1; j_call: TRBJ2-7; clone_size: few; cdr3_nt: TGCGCCAGCAGCGGTGACAGGGTCCCCTACGAGCAGTACTTC; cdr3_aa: CASSGDRVPYEQYF
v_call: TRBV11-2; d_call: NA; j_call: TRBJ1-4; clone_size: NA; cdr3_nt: TGTGCCAGCAGCCGGACAAGACAGCATGAAAAACTGTTTTTT; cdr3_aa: CASSRTRQHEKLFF
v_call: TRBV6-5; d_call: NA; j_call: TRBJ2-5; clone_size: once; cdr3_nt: TGTGCCAGCACAACTGGGGGCGGCGGTCAAGAGACCCAGTACTTC; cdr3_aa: CASTTGGGGQETQYF
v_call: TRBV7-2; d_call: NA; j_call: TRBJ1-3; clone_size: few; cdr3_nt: TGTGCCAGCAGCCCAAGTAGCGGGGCTTCATCAGGAAACACCATATATTTT; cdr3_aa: CASSPSSGASSGNTIYF
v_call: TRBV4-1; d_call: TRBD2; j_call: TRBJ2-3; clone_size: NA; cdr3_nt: TGCGCCAGCAGCCAAGTGGGACTAGATATTGATACGCAGTATTTT; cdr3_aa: CASSQVGLDIDTQYF
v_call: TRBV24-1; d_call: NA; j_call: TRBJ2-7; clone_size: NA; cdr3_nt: TGTGCCACCAGTGACTCGGACAGAGAGCAGTACTTC; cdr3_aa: CATSDSDREQYF